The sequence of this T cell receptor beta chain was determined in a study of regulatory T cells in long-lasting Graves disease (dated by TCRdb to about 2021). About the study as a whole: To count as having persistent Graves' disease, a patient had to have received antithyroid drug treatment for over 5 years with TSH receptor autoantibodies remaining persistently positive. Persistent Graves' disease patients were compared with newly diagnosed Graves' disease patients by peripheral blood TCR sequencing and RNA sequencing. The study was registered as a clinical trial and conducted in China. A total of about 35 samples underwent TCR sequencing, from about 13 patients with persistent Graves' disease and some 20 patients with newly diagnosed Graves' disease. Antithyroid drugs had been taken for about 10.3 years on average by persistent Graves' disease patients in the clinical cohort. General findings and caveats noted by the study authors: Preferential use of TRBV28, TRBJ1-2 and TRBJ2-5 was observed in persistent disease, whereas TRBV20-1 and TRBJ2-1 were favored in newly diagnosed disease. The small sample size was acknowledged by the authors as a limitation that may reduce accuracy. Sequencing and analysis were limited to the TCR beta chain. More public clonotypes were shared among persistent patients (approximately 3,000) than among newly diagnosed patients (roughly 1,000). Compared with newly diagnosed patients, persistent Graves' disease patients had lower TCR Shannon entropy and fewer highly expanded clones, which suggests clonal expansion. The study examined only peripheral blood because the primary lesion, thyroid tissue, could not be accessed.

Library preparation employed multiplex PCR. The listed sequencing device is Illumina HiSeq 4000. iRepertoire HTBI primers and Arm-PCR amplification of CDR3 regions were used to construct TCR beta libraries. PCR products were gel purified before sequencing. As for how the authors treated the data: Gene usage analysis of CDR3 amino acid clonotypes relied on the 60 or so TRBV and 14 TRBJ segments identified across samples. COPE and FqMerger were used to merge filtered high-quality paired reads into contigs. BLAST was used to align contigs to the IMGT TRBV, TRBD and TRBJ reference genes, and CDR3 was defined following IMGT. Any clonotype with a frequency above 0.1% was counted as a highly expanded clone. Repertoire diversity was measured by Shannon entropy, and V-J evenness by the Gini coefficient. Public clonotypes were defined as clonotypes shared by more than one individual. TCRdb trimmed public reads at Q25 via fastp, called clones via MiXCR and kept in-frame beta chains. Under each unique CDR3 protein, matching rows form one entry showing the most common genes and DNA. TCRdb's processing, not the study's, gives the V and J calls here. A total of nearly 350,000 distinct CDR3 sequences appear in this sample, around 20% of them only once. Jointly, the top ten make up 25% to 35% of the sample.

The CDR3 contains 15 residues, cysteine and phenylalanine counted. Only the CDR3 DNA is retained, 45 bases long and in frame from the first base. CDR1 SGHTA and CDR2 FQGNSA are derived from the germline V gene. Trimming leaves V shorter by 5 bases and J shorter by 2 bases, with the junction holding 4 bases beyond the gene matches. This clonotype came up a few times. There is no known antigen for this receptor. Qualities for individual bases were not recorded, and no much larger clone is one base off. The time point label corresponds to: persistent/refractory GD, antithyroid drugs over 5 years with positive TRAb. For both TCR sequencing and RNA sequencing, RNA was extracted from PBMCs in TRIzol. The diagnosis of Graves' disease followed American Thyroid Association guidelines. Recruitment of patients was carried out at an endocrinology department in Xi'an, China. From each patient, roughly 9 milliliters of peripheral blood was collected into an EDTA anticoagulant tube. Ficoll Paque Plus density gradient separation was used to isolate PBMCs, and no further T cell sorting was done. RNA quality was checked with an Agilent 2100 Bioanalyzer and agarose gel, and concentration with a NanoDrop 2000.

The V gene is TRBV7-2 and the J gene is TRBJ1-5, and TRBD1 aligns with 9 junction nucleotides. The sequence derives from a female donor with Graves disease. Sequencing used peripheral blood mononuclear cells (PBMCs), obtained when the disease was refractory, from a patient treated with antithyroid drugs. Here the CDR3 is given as CASSRQGDGNQPQHF. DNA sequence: TGTGCCAGCAGCAGACAGGGGGACGGCAATCAGCCCCAGCATTTT.